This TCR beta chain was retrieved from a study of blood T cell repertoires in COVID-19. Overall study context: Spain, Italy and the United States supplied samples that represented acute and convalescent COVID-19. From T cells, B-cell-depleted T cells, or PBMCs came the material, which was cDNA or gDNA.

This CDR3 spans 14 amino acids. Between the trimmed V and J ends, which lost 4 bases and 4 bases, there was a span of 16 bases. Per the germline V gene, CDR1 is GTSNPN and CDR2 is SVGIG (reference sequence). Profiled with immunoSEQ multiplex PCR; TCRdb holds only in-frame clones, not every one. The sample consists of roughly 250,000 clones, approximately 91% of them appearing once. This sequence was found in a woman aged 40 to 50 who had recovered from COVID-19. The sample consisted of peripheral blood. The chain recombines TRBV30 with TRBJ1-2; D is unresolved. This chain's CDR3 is CAWNPDGRPYGYTF. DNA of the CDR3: TGTGCCTGGAATCCGGATGGGAGACCCTATGGCTACACCTTC.